The sequence of this TCR beta chain was determined in a study of blood T cell repertoires in COVID-19. This table comes from immunoSEQ multiplex PCR, and its TCRdb copy is limited to in-frame clones, with some not included. In the table there are about 270,000 clones, about 89% of which are singletons. Trimming removed 3 bases from V and 10 bases from J, with 12 bases in between. This CDR3 is built from 12 residues. Source material: peripheral blood. V and J are TRBV12-3 or TRBV12-4 and TRBJ1-2; a possible D gene is TRBD1 (5 bases). This clonotype was obtained from a man aged 50-59 years with acute or convalescent COVID-19. CDR3 nucleotide sequence: TGTGCCAGCAGTTTTGTGGACACCCTCTACACCTTC. Translated: CASSFVDTLYTF.